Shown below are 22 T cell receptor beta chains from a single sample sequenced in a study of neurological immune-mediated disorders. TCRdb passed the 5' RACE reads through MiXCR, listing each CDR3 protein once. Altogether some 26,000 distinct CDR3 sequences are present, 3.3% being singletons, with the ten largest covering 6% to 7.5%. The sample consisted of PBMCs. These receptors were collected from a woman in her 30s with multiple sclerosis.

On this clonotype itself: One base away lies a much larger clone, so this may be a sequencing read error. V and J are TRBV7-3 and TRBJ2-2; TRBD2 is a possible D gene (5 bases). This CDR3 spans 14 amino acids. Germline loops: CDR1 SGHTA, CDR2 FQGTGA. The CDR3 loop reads CVSSLRRGTGELFF. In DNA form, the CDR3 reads TGTGTCAGCAGCTTACGTCGGGGCACCGGGGAGCTGTTTTTT.

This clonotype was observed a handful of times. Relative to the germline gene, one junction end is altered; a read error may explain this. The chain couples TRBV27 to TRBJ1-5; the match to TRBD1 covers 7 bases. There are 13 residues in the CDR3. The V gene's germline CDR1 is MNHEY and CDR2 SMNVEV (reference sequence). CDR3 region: CASSMTGNQPQNF. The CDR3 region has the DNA TGTGCCAGCAGTATGACAGGGAATCAGCCCCAGAATTTT.

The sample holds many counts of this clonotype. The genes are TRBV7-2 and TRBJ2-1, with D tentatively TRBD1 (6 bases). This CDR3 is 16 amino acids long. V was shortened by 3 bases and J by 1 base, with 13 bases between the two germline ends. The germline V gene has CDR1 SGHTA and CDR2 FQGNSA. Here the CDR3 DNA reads TGTGCCAGCAGCTTCCGGGACACCACATCCTACAATGAGCAGTTCTTC. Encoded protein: CASSFRDTTSYNEQFF.

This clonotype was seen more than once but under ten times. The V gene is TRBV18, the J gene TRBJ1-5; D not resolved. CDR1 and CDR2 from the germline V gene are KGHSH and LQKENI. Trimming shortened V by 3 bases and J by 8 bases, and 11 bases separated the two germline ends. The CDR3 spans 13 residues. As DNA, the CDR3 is TGTGCCAGCTCACCGGGAGGTACCAAGCCCCAGCATTTT. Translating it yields CASSPGGTKPQHF.

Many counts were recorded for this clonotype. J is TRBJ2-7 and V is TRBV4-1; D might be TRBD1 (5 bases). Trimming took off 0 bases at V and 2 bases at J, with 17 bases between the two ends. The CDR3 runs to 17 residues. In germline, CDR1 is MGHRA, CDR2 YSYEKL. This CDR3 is CASSQEYPPGAPYEQYF. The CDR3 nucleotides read TGCGCCAGCAGCCAAGAATACCCCCCTGGGGCGCCCTACGAGCAGTACTTC.

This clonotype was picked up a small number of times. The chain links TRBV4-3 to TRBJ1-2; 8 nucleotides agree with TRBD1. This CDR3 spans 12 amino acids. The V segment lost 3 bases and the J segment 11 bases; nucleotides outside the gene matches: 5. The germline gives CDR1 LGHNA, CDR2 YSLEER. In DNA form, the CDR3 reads TGCGCCAGCAGCCATCGACAGGGGTGGTACACCTTC. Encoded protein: CASSHRQGWYTF.

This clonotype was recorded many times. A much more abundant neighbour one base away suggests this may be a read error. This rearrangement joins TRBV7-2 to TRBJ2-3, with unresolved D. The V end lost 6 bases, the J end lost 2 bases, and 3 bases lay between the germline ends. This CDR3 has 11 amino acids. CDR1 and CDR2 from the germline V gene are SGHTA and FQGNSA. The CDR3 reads CASRTTDTQYF. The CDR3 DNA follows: TGTGCCAGCAGAACCACAGATACGCAGTATTTT.

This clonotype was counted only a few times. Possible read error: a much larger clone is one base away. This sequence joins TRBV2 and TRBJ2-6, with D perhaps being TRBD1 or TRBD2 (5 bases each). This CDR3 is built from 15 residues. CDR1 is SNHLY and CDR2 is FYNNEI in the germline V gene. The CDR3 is CASSATVTGAKVLTF. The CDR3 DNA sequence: TGTGCCAGCAGCGCCACAGTCACCGGGGCCAAAGTCCTGACTTTC.

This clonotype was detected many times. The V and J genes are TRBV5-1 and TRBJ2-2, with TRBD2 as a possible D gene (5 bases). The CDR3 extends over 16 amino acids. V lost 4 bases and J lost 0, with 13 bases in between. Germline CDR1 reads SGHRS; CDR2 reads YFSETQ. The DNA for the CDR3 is TGCGCCAGCAGCGGAGGTGCCGGAACGAACACCGGGGAGCTGTTTTTT. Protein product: CASSGGAGTNTGELFF.

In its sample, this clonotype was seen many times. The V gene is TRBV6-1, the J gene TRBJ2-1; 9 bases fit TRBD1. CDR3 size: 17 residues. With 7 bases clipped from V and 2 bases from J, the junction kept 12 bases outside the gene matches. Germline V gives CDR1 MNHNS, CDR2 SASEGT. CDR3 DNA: TGTGCCAGCACCGACGCCAAGACAGGGGGTCCCTACAATGAGCAGTTCTTC. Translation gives CASTDAKTGGPYNEQFF.

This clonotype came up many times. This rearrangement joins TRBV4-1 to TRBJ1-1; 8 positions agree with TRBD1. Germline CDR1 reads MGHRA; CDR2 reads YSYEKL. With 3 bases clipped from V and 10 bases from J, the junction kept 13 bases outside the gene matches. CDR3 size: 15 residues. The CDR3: CASSHSGQGGSGAFF. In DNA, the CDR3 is TGCGCCAGCAGCCACAGCGGACAGGGAGGGTCCGGAGCTTTCTTT.

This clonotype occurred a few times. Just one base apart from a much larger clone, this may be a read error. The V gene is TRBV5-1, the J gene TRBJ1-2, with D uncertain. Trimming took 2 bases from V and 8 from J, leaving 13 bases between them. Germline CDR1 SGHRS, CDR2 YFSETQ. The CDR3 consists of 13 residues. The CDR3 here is CASSFMTVEGYTF. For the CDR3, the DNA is TGCGCCAGCAGCTTCATGACGGTGGAGGGCTACACCTTC.

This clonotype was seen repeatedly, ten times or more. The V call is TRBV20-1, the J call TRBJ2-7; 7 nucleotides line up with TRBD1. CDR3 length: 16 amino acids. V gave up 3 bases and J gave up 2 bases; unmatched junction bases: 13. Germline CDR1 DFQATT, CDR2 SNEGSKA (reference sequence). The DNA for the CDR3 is TGCAGTGCTAGCGGATGGACAGGCAGACGACCCTACGAGCAGTACTTC. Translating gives CSASGWTGRRPYEQYF.

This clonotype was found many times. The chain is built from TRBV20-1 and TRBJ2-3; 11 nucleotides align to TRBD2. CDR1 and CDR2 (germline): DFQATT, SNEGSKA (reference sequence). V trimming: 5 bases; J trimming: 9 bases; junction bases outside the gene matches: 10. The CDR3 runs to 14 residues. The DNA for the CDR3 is TGCAGTGCTCTGAGACCTAGCGGGGGGATGACGCAGTATTTT. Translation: CSALRPSGGMTQYF.

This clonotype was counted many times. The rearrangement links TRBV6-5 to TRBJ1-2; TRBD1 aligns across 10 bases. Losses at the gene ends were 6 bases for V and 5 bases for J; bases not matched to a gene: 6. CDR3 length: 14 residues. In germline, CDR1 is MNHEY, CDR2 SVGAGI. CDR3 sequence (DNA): TGTGCCAGCAGGATGACAGGGGGCGATTATGGCTACACCTTC. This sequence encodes CASRMTGGDYGYTF.

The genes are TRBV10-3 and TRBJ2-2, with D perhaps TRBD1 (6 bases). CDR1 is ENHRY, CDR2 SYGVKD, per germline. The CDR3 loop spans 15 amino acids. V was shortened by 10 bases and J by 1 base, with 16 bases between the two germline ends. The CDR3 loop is CATGTRTENTGELFF. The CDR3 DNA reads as TGTGCCACTGGGACACGGACTGAGAACACCGGGGAGCTGTTTTTT.

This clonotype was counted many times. CDR3 nucleotide sequence: TGTGCCAGCAACCCACCAGGGGTGGGTGAAAAACTGTTTTTT. Amino acids: CASNPPGVGEKLFF. The chain carries TRBV7-9 and TRBJ1-4; possibly TRBD1 for D (6 bases). Germline V lookup: CDR1 SEHNR, CDR2 FQNEAQ (reference sequence). The CDR3 spans 14 residues. Trimming pared 7 bases from V and 7 bases from J, leaving 16 bases between.

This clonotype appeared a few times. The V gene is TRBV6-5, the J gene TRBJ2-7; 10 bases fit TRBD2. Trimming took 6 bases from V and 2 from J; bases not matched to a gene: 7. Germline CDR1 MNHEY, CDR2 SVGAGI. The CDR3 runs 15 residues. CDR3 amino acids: CASSPWTSGAYEQYF. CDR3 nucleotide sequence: TGTGCCAGCAGCCCTTGGACTAGCGGAGCCTACGAGCAGTACTTC.

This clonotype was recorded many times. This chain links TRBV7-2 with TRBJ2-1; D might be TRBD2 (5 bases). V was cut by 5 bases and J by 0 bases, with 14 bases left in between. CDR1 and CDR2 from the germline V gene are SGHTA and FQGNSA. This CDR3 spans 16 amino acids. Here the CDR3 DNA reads TGTGCCAGCAGCCCCGTGGCGGGCAGCTCCTACAATGAGCAGTTCTTC. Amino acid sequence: CASSPVAGSSYNEQFF.

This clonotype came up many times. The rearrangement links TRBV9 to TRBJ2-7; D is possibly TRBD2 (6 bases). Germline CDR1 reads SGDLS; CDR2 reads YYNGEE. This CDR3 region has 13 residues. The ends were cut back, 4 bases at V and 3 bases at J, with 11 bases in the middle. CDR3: CASSPRGFYEQYF. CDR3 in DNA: TGTGCCAGCAGCCCCCGGGGGTTCTACGAGCAGTACTTC.

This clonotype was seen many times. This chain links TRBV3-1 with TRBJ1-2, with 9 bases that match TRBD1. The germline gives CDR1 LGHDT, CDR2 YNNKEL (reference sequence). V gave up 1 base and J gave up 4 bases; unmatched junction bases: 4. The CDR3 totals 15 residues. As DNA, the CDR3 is TGTGCCAGCAGCCAAGTTGGACAGGGGATCTATGGCTACACCTTC. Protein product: CASSQVGQGIYGYTF. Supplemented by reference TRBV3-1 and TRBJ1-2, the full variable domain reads DTAVSQTPKYLVTQMGNDKSIKCEQNLGHDTMYWYKQDSKKFLKIMFSYNNKELIINETVPNRFSPKSPDKAHLNLHINSLELGDSAVYFCASSQVGQGIYGYTFGSGTRLTVV.

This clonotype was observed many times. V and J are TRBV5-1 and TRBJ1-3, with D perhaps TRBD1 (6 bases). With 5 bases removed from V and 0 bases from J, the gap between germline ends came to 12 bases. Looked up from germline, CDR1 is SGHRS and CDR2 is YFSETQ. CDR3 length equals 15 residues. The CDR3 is CASRPDSRSGNTIYF. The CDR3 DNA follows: TGCGCCAGCAGACCGGACAGTCGCTCTGGAAACACCATATATTTT.